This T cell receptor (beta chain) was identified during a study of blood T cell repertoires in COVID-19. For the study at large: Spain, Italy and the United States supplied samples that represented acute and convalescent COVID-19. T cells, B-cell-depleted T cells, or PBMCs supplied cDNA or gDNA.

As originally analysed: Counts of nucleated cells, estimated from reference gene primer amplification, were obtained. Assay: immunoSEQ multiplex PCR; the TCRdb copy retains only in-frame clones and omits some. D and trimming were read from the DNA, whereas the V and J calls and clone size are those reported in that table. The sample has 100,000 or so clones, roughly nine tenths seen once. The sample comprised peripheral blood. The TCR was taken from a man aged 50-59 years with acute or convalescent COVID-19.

This CDR3 reads CASSLVSGREAFF. As DNA, the CDR3 is TGTGCCAGCAGCTTAGTGAGTGGCAGGGAAGCTTTCTTT. V is TRBV7-2 and J is TRBJ1-1; D is undetermined. The V end was cut by 1 base, the J end by 8 bases, with 11 bases between. Germline V gene data show CDR1 as SGHTA and CDR2 as FQGNSA. This CDR3 is 13 amino acids long.